This T cell receptor (beta chain) was identified during a study of T cell responses to AZD1222 COVID-19 vaccine. The study's findings and limits: Spike-specific TCR breadth and depth went up after people got two AZD1222 doses. Females outnumbered males among donors, who were mostly white British; clonal diversity was possibly underestimated. After the peak T cell response, and only then, were repertoires sampled.

The CDR3 spans 15 residues. From germline, CDR1 is SNHLY and CDR2 FYNNEI. V shed 6 bases and J 7 bases; nucleotides not matched to a gene: 8. The table came from immunoSEQ multiplex PCR; TCRdb's copy has only in-frame clones and leaves some out. The sample lists fewer than 120,000 clones; roughly 85% were seen once. About this clone itself: The antigen is unknown.

The starting material was peripheral blood, obtained on day 0 of AZD1222 vaccination. This clonotype was obtained from an adult in good health. The gene calls are TRBV2 and TRBJ1-6; 8 positions match TRBD1. CDR3 residues: CASRAGTGANSPLHF. The DNA for the CDR3 is TGTGCCAGCAGAGCCGGGACAGGCGCAAATTCACCCCTCCACTTT.